A selection of T cell receptor beta chains follows, all from one sample in a study of cytomegalovirus exposure and HLA in healthy donors. Only in-frame clones appear in the TCRdb table, and some are missing; sequencing was by immunoSEQ multiplex PCR. The data contain about 99,000 clones, roughly 75% of them singletons. The specimen sequenced was PBMCs. Source of these receptors: a woman aged 40 to 49 in good health and CMV-seronegative. The CDR3 runs from the conserved cysteine through the conserved F or W. A D gene is named only where the DNA matches it firmly. Some rows mark clone size as missing; the rest say once, few, many or name a class of expanded clone.

TRBV7-9	.	TRBJ1-1	few	CASSHQGHTEAFF	TGTGCCAGCAGCCACCAGGGTCACACTGAAGCTTTCTTT
TRBV28	TRBD1	TRBJ2-7	.	CASSSPETGEGEQYF	TGTGCCAGCAGTTCCCCGGAGACAGGGGAAGGCGAGCAGTACTTC
TRBV2	TRBD1	TRBJ1-2	.	CASSYTGAGGYTF	TGTGCCAGCAGTTACACAGGGGCCGGAGGCTACACCTTC
TRBV2	.	TRBJ2-1	.	CANSRMTINEQFF	TGTGCCAACTCGCGAATGACTATTAATGAGCAGTTCTTC
TRBV7-2	TRBD2	TRBJ2-7	.	CASSPNPGLAGTYEQYF	TGTGCCAGCAGCCCGAACCCTGGACTAGCGGGGACCTACGAGCAGTACTTC
TRBV7-2	TRBD1	TRBJ1-5	.	CASSLTVDRGNQPQHF	TGTGCCAGCAGCTTAACGGTGGACAGGGGGAATCAGCCCCAGCATTTT
TRBV6-6	TRBD1	TRBJ1-1	.	CASSYGQGRTGTEAFF	TGTGCCAGCAGTTACGGACAGGGTCGTACGGGCACTGAAGCTTTCTTT
TRBV5-6	.	TRBJ2-2	.	CASSTTTRGLRNTGELFF	TGTGCCAGCAGCACCACGACTAGGGGGCTTAGGAACACCGGGGAGCTGTTTTTT
TRBV6-5	.	TRBJ2-7	.	CASSYNQVEQYF	TGTGCCAGCAGTTACAACCAGGTCGAGCAGTACTTC
TRBV5-4	TRBD1	TRBJ2-5	.	CASTLRQGQETQYF	TGTGCCAGCACCTTAAGACAGGGCCAAGAGACCCAGTACTTC
TRBV7-3	.	TRBJ1-1	.	CASSLEAGYTEAFF	TGTGCCAGCAGTTTGGAAGCGGGGTACACTGAAGCTTTCTTT
TRBV27	.	TRBJ2-3	.	CASTTSGSGDTQYF	TGTGCCAGCACTACCTCGGGGTCTGGAGATACGCAGTATTTT
TRBV7-2	TRBD1	TRBJ2-7	.	CASSFPGQGARVSYEQYF	TGTGCCAGCAGCTTCCCGGGACAGGGGGCGCGAGTATCCTACGAGCAGTACTTC
TRBV5-8	TRBD1	TRBJ2-1	.	CASSLRQGGEQFF	TGTGCCAGCAGCTTGAGACAGGGCGGTGAGCAGTTCTTC
TRBV5-1	TRBD1	TRBJ2-3	.	CASSWGTGATDTQYF	TGCGCCAGCAGCTGGGGGACAGGGGCCACAGATACGCAGTATTTT
TRBV28	.	TRBJ2-2	.	CASSTLVRVVTGELFF	TGTGCCAGCAGTACGCTCGTCAGGGTTGTGACCGGGGAGCTGTTTTTT
TRBV9	TRBD1	TRBJ2-7	.	CASSQGTASYEQYF	TGTGCCAGCAGCCAGGGGACAGCCTCCTACGAGCAGTACTTC
TRBV7-3	.	TRBJ2-3	.	CASSSTGHSTDTQYF	TGTGCCAGCAGCTCGACGGGACATAGCACAGATACGCAGTATTTT
TRBV7-3	.	TRBJ2-2	.	CASSRTAYTGELFF	TGTGCCAGCAGCCGGACAGCGTACACCGGGGAGCTGTTTTTT
TRBV30	TRBD1	TRBJ1-2	.	CAWTRGQGLGYTF	TGTGCCTGGACTAGGGGACAGGGGCTTGGCTACACCTTC